This T cell receptor beta chain was identified during a study of T cells in Graves' hyperthyroidism and ophthalmopathy. Study at large: Peripheral blood was taken when the disease was first diagnosed, before any treatment began. Study-level findings and limits: Blood also held most thyroid clonotypes expanded beyond 0.001.

TCR beta CDR3 regions were amplified from RNA transcripts. A set of HTBI primers served as the primers for a first-round RT-PCR of the TCR CDR3. TCRdb ran MiXCR on the multiplex PCR reads and lists one entry per CDR3 protein. The table includes approximately 600,000 distinct CDR3 sequences, around 21% detected once. About this clonotype itself: Its antigen remains unknown.

Per germline, CDR1 MNHEY and CDR2 SVGEGT. The CDR3 runs to 17 residues. Losses at the gene ends were 2 bases for V and 7 bases for J; bases not matched to a gene: 15. The sequence came from a man under 40 with Graves' ophthalmopathy. The chain recombines TRBV6-2 or TRBV6-3 with TRBJ2-7; 9 bases are a match to TRBD2. The specimen sequenced was blood. DNA of the CDR3: TGTGCCAGCAGTTACAGCAATAAGGTGACTAGCGGTCGAGAGCAGTACTTC. The encoded protein is CASSYSNKVTSGREQYF.